This TCR beta chain was identified in a study of blood T cell repertoires in COVID-19. Across the study: PBMCs, B-cell-depleted T cells, or T cells were the source of the cDNA or gDNA that made up the material.

Per the original methods: Reference gene primers were amplified, and this amplification served to estimate nucleated cell counts. Assay used: immunoSEQ multiplex PCR; TCRdb lists only in-frame clones, some missing. V and J calls plus clone size are reproduced from that table; the DNA served to infer D and trimming. The sample lists roughly 180,000 clones, 75% to 90% occurring once. Germline V lookup: CDR1 GTSNPN, CDR2 SVGIG (reference sequence). The CDR3 length is 12 residues. Trimming removed 2 bases from V and 10 bases from J, with 14 bases in between. The chain uses TRBV30 and TRBJ1-1; possible D gene TRBD1, 5 bases. What was sequenced was peripheral blood. This TCR came from a woman between 55 and 75 years old with acute or convalescent COVID-19. The DNA of the CDR3 is TGTGCCTGGAGTTATACTCAGGGTAGAGCTTTCTTT. Amino acids: CAWSYTQGRAFF. The variable domain in full, completed from reference TRBV30 and TRBJ1-1, reads SQTIHQWPATLVQPVGSPLSLECTVEGTSNPNLYWYRQAAGRGLQLLFYSVGIGQISSEVPQNLSASRPQDRQFILSSKKLLLSDSGFYLCAWSYTQGRAFFGQGTRLTVV.